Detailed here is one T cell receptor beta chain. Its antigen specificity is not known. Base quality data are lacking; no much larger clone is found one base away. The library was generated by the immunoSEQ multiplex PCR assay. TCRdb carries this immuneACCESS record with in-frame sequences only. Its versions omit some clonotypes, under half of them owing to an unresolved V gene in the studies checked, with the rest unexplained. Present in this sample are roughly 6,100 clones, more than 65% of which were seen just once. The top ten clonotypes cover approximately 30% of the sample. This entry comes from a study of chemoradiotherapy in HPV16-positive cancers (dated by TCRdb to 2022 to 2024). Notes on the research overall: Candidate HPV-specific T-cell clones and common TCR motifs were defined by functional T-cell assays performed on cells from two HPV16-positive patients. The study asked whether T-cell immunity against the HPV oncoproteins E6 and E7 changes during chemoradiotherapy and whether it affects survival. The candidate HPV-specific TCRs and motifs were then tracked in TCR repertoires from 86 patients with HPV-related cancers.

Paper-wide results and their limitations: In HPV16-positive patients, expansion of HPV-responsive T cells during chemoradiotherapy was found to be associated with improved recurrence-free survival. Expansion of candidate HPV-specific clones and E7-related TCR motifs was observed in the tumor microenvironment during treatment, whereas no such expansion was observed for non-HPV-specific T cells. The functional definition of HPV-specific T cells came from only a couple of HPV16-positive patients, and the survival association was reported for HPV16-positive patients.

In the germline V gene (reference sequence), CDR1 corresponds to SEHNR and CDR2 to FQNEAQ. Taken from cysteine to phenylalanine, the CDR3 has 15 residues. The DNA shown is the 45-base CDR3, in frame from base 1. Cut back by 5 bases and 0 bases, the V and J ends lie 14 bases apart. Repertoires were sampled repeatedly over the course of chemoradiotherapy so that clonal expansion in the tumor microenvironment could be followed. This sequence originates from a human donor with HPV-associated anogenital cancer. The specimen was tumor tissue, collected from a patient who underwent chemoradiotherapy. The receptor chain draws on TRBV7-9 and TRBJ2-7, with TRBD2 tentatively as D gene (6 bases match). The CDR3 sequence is CASSRAGTLSYEQYF. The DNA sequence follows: TGTGCCAGCAGCCGCGCCGGGACTCTCTCCTACGAGCAGTACTTC.